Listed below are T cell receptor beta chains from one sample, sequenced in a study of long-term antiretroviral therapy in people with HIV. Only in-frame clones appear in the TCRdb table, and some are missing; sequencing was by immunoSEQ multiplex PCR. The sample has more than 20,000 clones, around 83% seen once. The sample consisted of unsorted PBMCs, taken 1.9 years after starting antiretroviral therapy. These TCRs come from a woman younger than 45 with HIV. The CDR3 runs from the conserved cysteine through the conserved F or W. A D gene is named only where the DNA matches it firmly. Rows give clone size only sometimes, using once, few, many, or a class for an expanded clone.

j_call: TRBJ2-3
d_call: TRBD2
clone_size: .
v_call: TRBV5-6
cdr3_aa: CASSLGRGGIEDTQYF
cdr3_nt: TGTGCCAGCAGCTTGGGGCGGGGGGGCATCGAAGATACGCAGTATTTT

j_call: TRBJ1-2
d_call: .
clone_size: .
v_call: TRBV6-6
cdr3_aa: CASSSTDLWGYTF
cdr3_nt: TGTGCCAGCAGTTCGACAGACCTCTGGGGCTACACCTTC

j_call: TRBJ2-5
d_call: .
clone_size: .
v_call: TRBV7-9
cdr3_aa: CASSSGGKGETQYF
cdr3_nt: TGTGCCAGCAGCTCCGGCGGAAAGGGAGAGACCCAGTACTTC

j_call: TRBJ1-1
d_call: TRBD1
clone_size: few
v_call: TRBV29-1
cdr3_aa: CSATGVGAYTEAFF
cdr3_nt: TGCAGCGCGACAGGGGTCGGGGCGTACACTGAAGCTTTCTTT

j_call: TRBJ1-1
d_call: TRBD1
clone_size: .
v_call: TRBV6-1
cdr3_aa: CASSELSRGGSEAFF
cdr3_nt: TGTGCCAGCAGTGAATTAAGCAGGGGGGGTTCTGAAGCTTTCTTT

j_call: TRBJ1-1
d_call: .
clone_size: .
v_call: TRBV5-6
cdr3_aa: CASSLVGRGAEAFF
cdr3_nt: TGTGCCAGCAGCTTGGTGGGAAGGGGGGCTGAAGCTTTCTTT

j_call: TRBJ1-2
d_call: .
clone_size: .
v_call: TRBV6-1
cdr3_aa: CASSTNYGYTF
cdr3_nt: TGTGCCAGCAGTACTAACTATGGCTACACCTTC

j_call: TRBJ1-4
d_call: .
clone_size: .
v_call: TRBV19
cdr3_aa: CASSAPGPHRWEKLFF
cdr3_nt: TGTGCCAGTAGTGCTCCGGGTCCTCATCGGTGGGAAAAACTGTTTTTT

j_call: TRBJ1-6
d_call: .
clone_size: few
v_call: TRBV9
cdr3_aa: CASSVYYNSPLHF
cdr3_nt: TGTGCCAGCAGCGTGTACTATAATTCACCCCTCCACTTT

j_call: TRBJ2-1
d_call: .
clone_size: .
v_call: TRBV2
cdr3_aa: CASSPSLALEQFF
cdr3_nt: TGTGCCAGCAGTCCCTCACTAGCTCTTGAGCAGTTCTTC

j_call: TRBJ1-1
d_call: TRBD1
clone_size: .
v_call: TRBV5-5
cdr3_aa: CASSWDRPPSGNTEAFF
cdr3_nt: TGTGCCAGCAGTTGGGACAGGCCCCCATCAGGGAACACTGAAGCTTTCTTT

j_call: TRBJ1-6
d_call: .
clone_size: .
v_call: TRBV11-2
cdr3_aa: CASSPSGFGSYNSPLHF
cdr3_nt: TGTGCCAGCAGCCCTTCGGGCTTTGGCTCCTATAATTCACCCCTCCACTTT

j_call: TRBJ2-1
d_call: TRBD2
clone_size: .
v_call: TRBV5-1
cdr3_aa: CASSLGGGGLYNEQFF
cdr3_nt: TGCGCCAGCAGCTTGGGGGGCGGGGGGTTATACAATGAGCAGTTCTTC

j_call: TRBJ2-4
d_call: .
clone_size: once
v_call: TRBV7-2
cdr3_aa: CASSVNSVGKNIQYF
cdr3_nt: TGTGCCAGCAGCGTCAATTCGGTTGGCAAAAACATTCAGTACTTC

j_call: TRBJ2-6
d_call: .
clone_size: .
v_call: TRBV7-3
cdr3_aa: CASSPKPSGANVLTF
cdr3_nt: TGTGCCAGCAGCCCGAAACCCTCTGGGGCCAACGTCCTGACTTTC

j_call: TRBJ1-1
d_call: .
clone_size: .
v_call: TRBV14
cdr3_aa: CASSHRDNTEAFF
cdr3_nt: TGTGCCAGCAGCCATAGGGATAACACTGAAGCTTTCTTT

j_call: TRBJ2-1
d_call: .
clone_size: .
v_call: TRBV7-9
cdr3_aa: CASSSSHPINEQFF
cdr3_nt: TGTGCCAGCAGCTCCAGCCACCCGATAAATGAGCAGTTCTTC

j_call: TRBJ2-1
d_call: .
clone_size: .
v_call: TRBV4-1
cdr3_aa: CASSYGTYNEQFF
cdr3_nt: TGCGCCAGCAGCTACGGAACTTACAATGAGCAGTTCTTC

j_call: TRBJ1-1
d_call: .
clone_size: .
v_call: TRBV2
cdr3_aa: CASSEALWNTEAFF
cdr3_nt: TGTGCCAGCAGTGAAGCGTTGTGGAACACTGAAGCTTTCTTT

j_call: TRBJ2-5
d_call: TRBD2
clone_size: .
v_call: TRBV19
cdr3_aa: CASSIEISGGIKTQYF
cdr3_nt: TGTGCCAGTAGTATAGAGATTAGCGGGGGGATTAAGACCCAGTACTTC

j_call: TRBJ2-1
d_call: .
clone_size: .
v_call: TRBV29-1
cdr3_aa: CSVVGDVFTSNEQFF
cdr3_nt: TGCAGCGTTGTAGGAGACGTGTTTACCTCCAATGAGCAGTTCTTC

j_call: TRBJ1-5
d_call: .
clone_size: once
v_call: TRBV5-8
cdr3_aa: CASSFMGNQPQHF
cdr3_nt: TGTGCCAGCAGCTTTATGGGCAATCAGCCCCAGCATTTT

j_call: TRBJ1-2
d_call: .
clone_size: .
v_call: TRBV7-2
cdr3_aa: CASSSDLGGWGGYTF
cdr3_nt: TGTGCCAGCAGCTCCGACCTGGGGGGGTGGGGCGGCTACACCTTC

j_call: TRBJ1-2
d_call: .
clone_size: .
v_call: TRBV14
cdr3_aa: CASSHPSHGGYTF
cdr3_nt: TGTGCCAGCAGCCACCCCTCCCACGGAGGCTACACCTTC

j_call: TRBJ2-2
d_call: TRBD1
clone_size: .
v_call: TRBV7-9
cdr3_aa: CASSRPRTGVTGELFF
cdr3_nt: TGTGCCAGCAGCCGCCCGCGGACAGGGGTCACCGGGGAGCTGTTTTTT

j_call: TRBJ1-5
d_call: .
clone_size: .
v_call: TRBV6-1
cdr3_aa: CASTGMSNQPQHF
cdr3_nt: TGTGCCAGCACGGGTATGAGCAATCAGCCCCAGCATTTT

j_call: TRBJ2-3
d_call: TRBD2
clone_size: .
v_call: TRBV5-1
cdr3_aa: CASSVGLATDTQYF
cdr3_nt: TGCGCCAGCAGCGTGGGACTAGCCACAGATACGCAGTATTTT

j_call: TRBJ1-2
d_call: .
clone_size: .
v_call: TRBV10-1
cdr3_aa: CASSEFDSVLNGYTF
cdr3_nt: TGCGCCAGCAGTGAGTTTGACAGCGTTTTAAATGGCTACACCTTC

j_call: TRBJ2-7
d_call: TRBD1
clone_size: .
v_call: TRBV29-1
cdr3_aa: CSGRQGTFSEQYF
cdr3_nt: TGCAGCGGAAGACAGGGTACGTTCAGCGAGCAGTACTTC

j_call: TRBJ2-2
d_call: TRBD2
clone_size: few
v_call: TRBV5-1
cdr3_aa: CASSWGSGGNTGELFF
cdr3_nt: TGCGCCAGCAGCTGGGGCAGCGGGGGAAACACCGGGGAGCTGTTTTTT

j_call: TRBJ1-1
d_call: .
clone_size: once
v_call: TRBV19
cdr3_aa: CASRTFYTEAFF
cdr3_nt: TGTGCCAGTAGAACTTTTTACACTGAAGCTTTCTTT

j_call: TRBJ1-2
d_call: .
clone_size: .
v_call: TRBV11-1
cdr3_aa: CASSLRSRDGDGYTF
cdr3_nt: TGTGCCAGCAGCCTAAGAAGTAGGGATGGCGATGGCTACACCTTC

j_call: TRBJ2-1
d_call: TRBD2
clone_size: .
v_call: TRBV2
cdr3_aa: CASIGTSGYNEQFF
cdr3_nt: TGTGCCAGCATCGGGACTAGCGGGTACAATGAGCAGTTCTTC

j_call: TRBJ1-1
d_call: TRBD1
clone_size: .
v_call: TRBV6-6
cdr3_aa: CASSLGQGVVRTEAFF
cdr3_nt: TGTGCCAGCAGCCTAGGACAGGGGGTGGTGCGCACTGAAGCTTTCTTT

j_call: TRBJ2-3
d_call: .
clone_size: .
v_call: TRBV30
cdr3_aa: CAWRGSGDTQYF
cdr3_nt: TGTGCCTGGAGGGGGAGCGGAGATACGCAGTATTTT

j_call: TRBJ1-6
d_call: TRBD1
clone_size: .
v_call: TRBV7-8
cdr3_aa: CASSSGTDHSPLHF
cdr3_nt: TGTGCCAGCAGCTCCGGGACAGATCATTCACCCCTCCACTTT

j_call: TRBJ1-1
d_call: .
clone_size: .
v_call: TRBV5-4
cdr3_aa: CAGTDRKSPVPLMNTEAFF
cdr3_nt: TGTGCCGGTACCGACAGGAAGAGTCCGGTTCCCCTCATGAACACTGAAGCTTTCTTT